This TCR beta chain was sequenced for a study of blood T cell repertoires in COVID-19. At the level of the study: Sites in the United States, Italy and Spain provided acute and convalescent COVID-19 samples. PBMCs, B-cell-depleted T cells, or T cells were the source of the cDNA or gDNA that made up the material.

The CDR3 has 15 residues. Trimming took 8 bases from V and 2 from J; bases not matched to a gene: 6. Per the germline V gene, CDR1 is MDHEN and CDR2 is SYDVKM. Measured with immunoSEQ multiplex PCR; TCRdb has only the in-frame clones, and not every one. The sample comprises a few hundred thousand clones, around 86% of which are singletons, and roughly 2% rests with the top ten. Sequenced material: peripheral blood. The receptor comes from a man aged 25 to 45 who had recovered from COVID-19. The chain uses TRBV28 and TRBJ1-1, with 12 bases aligning to TRBD1. The CDR3 DNA reads as TGTGCCAGCGCGGGACAGGGGGCGGGAAACACTGAAGCTTTCTTT. The encoded protein is CASAGQGAGNTEAFF.